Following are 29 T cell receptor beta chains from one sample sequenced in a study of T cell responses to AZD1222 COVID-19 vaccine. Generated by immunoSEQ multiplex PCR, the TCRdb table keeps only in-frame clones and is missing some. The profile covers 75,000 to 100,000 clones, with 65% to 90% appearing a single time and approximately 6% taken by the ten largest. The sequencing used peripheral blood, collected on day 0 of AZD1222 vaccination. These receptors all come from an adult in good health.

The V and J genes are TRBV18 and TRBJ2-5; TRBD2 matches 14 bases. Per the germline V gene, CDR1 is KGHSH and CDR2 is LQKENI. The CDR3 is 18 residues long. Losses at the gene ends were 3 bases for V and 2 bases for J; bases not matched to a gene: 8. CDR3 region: CASSPGLAGARSQETQYF. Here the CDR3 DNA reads TGTGCCAGCTCACCGGGACTAGCGGGGGCCCGATCACAAGAGACCCAGTACTTC.

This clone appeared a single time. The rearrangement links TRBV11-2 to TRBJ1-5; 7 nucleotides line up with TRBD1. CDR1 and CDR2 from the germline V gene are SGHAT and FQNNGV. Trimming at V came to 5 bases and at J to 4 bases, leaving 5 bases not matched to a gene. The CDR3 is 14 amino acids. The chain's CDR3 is CASSAAGGNQPQHF. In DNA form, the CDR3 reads TGTGCCAGCAGCGCAGCAGGGGGGAATCAGCCCCAGCATTTT. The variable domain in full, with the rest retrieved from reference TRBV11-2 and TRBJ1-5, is EAGVAQSPRYKIIEKRQSVAFWCNPISGHATLYWYQQILGQGPKLLIQFQNNGVVDDSQLPKDRFSAERLKGVDSTLKIQPAKLEDSAVYLCASSAAGGNQPQHFGDGTRLSIL.

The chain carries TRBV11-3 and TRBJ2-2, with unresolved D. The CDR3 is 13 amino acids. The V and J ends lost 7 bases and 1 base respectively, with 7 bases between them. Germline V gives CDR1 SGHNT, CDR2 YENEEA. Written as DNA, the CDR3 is TGTGCCAGCACCCACCGGAACACCGGGGAGCTGTTTTTT. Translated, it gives CASTHRNTGELFF.

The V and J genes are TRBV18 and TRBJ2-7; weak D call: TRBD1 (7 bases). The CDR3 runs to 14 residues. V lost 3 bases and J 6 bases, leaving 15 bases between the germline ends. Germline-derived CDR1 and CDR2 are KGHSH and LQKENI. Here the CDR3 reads CASSPQEGASEQYF. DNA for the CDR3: TGTGCCAGCTCACCTCAGGAGGGGGCGAGCGAGCAGTACTTC.

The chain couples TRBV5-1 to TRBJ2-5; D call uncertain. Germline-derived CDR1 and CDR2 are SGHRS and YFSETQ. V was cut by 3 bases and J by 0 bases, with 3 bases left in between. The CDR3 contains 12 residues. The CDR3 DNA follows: TGCGCCAGCAGCTACCACCAAGAGACCCAGTACTTC. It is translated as CASSYHQETQYF.

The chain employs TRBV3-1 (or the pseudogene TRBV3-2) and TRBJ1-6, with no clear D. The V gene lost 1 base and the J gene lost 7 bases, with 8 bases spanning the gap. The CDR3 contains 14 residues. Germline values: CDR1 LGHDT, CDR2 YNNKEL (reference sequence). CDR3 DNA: TGTGCCAGCAGCCAAGGTCGGCAGAATTCACCCCTCCACTTT. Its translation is CASSQGRQNSPLHF.

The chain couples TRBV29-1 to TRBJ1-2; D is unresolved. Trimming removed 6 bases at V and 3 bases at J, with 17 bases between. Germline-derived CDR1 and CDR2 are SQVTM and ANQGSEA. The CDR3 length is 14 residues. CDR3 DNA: TGCAGCGTCAGAGGTAGGGAAATGGACTATGGCTACACCTTC. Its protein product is CSVRGREMDYGYTF.

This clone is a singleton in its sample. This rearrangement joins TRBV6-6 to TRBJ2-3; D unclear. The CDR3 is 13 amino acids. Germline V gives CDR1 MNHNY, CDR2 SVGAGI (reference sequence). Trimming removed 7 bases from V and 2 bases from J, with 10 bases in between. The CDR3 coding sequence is TGTGCCAGCACCACCGCCCACACAGATACGCAGTATTTT. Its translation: CASTTAHTDTQYF.

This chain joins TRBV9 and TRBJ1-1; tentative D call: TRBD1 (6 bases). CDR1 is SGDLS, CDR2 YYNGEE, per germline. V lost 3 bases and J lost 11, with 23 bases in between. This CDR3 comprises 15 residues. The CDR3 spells CASSAGAFTGSLAFF. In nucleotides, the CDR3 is TGTGCCAGCAGCGCGGGGGCTTTCACGGGGTCTCTGGCTTTCTTT.

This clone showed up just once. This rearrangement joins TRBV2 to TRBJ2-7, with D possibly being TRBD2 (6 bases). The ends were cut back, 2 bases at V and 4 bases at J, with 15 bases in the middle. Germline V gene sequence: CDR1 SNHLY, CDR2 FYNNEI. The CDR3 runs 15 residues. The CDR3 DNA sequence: TGTGCCAGCAGTGAATCGGTTAGCGGAGCGTACGAGCAGTACTTC. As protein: CASSESVSGAYEQYF.

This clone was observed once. The CDR3, as DNA: TGTGCCAGCAGCTTGGCGGGTGCTGGAAACACCATATATTTT. Its translation: CASSLAGAGNTIYF. The chain has TRBV5-6 and TRBJ1-3; no clear D gene. Germline CDR1 SGHDT, CDR2 YYEEEE. This CDR3 is 14 amino acids long. The V end lost 0 bases, the J end lost 2 bases, and 6 bases lay between the germline ends.

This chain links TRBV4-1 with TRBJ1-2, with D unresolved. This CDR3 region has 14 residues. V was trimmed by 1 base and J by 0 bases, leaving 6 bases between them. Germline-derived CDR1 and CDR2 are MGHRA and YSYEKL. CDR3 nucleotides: TGCGCCAGCAGCCAAGCCGGGACTAACTATGGCTACACCTTC. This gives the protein CASSQAGTNYGYTF.

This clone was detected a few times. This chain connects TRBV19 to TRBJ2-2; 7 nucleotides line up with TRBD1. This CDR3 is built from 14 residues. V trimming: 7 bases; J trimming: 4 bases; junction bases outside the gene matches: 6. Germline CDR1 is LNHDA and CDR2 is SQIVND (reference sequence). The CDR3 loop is CASIPDRLTGELFF. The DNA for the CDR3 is TGTGCCAGTATCCCGGACAGGCTCACCGGGGAGCTGTTTTTT.

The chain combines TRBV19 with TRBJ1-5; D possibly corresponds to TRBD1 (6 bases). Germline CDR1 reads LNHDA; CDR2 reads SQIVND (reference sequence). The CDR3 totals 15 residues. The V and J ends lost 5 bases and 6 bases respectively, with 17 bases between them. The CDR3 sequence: CASSRGPGGGQPQHF. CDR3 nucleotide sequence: TGTGCCAGTAGTCGGGGCCCGGGAGGGGGTCAGCCCCAGCATTTT.

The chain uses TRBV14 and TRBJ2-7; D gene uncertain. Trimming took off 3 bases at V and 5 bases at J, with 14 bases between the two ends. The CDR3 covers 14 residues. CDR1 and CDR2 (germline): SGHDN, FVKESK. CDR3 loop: CASSQGPLGNEQYF. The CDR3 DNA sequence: TGTGCCAGCAGCCAGGGTCCTCTGGGCAACGAGCAGTACTTC.

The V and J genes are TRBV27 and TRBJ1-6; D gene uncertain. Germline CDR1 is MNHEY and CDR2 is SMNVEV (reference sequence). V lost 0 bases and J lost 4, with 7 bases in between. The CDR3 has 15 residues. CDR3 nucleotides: TGTGCCAGCAGTTTATCAGGGATGTATAATTCACCCCTCCACTTT. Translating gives CASSLSGMYNSPLHF.

CDR3 in DNA: TGTGCCAGCAGCCAAGCAAGCGGCCGGATCAATGAGCAGTTCTTC. Amino acid sequence: CASSQASGRINEQFF. V usage is TRBV3-1 (or the pseudogene TRBV3-2) and J usage is TRBJ2-1; D perhaps matches TRBD2 (5 bases). The germline gives CDR1 LGHDT, CDR2 YNNKEL (reference sequence). V was clipped by 1 base and J by 6 bases, with 13 bases between them. CDR3 length: 15 residues.

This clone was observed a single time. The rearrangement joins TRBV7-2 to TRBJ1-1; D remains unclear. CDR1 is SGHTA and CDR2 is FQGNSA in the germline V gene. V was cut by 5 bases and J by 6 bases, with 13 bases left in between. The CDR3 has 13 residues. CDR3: CASSPSVWAEAFF. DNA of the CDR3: TGTGCCAGCAGCCCTTCCGTATGGGCTGAAGCTTTCTTT.

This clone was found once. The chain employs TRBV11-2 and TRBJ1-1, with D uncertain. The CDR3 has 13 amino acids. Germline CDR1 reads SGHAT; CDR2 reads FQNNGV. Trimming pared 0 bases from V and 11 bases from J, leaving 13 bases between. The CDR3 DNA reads TGTGCCAGCAGCTTAGATGAGGTCCGTCCTGCTTTCTTT. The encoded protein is CASSLDEVRPAFF.

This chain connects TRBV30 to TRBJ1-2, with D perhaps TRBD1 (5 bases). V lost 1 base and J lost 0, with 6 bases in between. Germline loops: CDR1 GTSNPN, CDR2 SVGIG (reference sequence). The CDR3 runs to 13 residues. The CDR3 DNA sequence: TGTGCCTGGAGTGGACAGTCTAACTATGGCTACACCTTC. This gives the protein CAWSGQSNYGYTF.

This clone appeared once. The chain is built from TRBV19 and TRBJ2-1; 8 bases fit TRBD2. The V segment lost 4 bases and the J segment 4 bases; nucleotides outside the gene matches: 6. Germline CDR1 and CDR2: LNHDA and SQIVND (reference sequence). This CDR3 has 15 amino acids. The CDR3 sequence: CASSTGGGRYNEQFF. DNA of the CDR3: TGTGCCAGTAGTACCGGCGGGGGGCGGTACAATGAGCAGTTCTTC.

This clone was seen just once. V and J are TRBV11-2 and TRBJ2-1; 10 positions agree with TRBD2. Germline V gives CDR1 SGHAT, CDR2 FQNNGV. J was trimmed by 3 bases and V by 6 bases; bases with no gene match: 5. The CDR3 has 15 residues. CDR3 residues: CASRPLAGVYNEQFF. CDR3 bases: TGTGCCAGCAGGCCGCTAGCGGGGGTCTACAATGAGCAGTTCTTC.

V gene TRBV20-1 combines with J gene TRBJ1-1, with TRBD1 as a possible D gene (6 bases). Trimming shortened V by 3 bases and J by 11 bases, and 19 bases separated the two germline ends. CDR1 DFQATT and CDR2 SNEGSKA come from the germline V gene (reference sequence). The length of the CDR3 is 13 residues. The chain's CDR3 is CSASRAHAGDAFF. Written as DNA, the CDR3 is TGCAGTGCTAGTAGAGCTCATGCAGGGGATGCTTTCTTT.

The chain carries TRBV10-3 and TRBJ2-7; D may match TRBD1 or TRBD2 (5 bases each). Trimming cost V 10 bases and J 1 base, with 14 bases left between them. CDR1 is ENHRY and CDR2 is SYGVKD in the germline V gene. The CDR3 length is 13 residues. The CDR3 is CATKGGGSYEQYF. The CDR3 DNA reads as TGTGCCACCAAAGGTGGGGGTTCCTACGAGCAGTACTTC.

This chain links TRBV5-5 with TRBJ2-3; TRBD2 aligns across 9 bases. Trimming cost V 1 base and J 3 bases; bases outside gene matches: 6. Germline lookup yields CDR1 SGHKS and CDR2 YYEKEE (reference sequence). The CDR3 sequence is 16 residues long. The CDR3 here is CASSLWLAGITDTQYF. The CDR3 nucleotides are TGTGCCAGCAGCTTGTGGCTAGCGGGGATAACAGATACGCAGTATTTT. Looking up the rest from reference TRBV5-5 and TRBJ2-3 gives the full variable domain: DAGVTQSPTHLIKTRGQQVTLRCSPISGHKSVSWYQQVLGQGPQFIFQYYEKEERGRGNFPDRFSARQFPNYSSELNVNALLLGDSALYLCASSLWLAGITDTQYFGPGTRLTVL.

The CDR3 spells CASSLMDNYGYTF. CDR3 coding DNA: TGCGCCAGCAGCTTGATGGACAACTATGGCTACACCTTC. This sequence joins TRBV5-1 and TRBJ1-2, with unresolved D. V was shortened by 1 base and J by 2 bases, with 6 bases between the two germline ends. Germline V gene lookup returns CDR1 SGHRS and CDR2 YFSETQ. The CDR3 is made up of 13 amino acids.

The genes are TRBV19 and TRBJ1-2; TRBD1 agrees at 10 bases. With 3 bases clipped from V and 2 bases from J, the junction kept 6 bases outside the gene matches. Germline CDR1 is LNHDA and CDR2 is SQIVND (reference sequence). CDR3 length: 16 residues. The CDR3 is CASSIHPGQGNYGYTF. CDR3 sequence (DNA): TGTGCCAGTAGTATTCATCCGGGACAGGGGAACTATGGCTACACCTTC.

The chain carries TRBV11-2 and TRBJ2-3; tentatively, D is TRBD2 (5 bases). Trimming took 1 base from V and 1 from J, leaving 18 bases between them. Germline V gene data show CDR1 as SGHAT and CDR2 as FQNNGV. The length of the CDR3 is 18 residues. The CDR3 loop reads CASSLVPPSPIGTDTQYF. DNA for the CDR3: TGTGCCAGCAGCTTAGTCCCCCCTAGCCCTATTGGCACAGATACGCAGTATTTT. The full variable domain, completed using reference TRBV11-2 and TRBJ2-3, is EAGVAQSPRYKIIEKRQSVAFWCNPISGHATLYWYQQILGQGPKLLIQFQNNGVVDDSQLPKDRFSAERLKGVDSTLKIQPAKLEDSAVYLCASSLVPPSPIGTDTQYFGPGTRLTVL.

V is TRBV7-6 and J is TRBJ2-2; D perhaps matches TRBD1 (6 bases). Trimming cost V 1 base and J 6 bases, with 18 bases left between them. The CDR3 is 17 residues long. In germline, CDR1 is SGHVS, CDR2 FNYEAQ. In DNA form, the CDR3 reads TGTGCCAGCAGCTTAGGAGGGGGAACGGGATGGTCCGGGGAGCTGTTTTTT. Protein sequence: CASSLGGGTGWSGELFF.